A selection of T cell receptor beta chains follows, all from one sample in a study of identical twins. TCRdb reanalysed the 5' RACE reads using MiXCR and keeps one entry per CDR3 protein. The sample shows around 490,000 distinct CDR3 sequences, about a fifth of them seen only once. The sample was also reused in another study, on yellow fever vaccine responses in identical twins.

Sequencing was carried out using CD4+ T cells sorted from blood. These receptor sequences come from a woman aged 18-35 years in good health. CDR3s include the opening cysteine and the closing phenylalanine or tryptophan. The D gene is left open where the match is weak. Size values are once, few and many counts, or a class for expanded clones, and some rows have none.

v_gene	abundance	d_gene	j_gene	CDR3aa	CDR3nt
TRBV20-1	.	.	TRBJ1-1	CSASGRGKGGTEAFF	TGCAGTGCTAGCGGGAGAGGGAAGGGTGGGACTGAAGCTTTCTTT
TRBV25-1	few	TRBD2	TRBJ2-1	CASSTLAGADEQFF	TGTGCCAGCAGTACACTAGCGGGGGCAGATGAGCAGTTCTTC
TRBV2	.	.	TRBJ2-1	CASSEGGTEQFF	TGTGCCAGCAGTGAAGGGGGGACAGAGCAGTTCTTC
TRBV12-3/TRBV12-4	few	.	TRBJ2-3	CASSLSGWSTDTQYF	TGTGCCAGCAGTTTAAGTGGCTGGAGCACAGATACGCAGTATTTT
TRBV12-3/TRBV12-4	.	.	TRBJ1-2	CASSHRTAYGYTF	TGTGCCAGCAGTCATAGGACGGCGTATGGCTACACCTTC
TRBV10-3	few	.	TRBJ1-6	CAISEAGTGRMTPLHF	TGTGCCATCAGTGAGGCCGGGACCGGTCGTATGACACCCCTCCACTTT
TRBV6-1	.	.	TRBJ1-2	CASRITPVPTDYGYTF	TGTGCCAGCAGAATAACCCCCGTGCCTACAGACTATGGCTACACCTTC
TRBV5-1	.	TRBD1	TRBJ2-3	CASSPGQETDTQYF	TGCGCCAGCAGCCCGGGACAGGAGACAGATACGCAGTATTTT
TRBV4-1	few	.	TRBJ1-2	CASSQDTAGRGTGGYTF	TGCGCCAGCAGCCAAGATACGGCAGGGAGAGGGACGGGTGGCTACACCTTC
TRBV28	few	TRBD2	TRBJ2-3	CASSFTGLAGAPTDTQYF	TGTGCCAGCAGTTTCACGGGACTAGCGGGGGCGCCCACAGATACGCAGTATTTT
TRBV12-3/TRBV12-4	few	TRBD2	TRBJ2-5	CASSLAGLAGLETQYF	TGTGCCAGCAGTTTAGCGGGACTAGCGGGACTAGAGACCCAGTACTTC
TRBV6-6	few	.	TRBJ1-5	CASLGGPLFLQHF	TGTGCCAGCCTGGGGGGTCCCCTGTTTTTGCAGCATTTT